This T cell receptor beta chain derives from a study of tumor-infiltrating lymphocytes in primary liver carcinoma. The wider study: Men and women, 30 to 69 years of age, made up the patients.

The germline V gene encodes CDR1 MNHNY and CDR2 SVGAGI (reference sequence). Trimming at V came to 6 bases and at J to 3 bases, leaving 15 bases not matched to a gene. The CDR3 length is 17 residues. General study points: Tumor-adjacent and tumor-blood pairs showed less overlap than tumor region pairs.

Synthesis of TCR beta cDNA was carried out from 500 ng total RNA with a constant-region primer. Three nested multiplex PCR rounds, a slightly modified ARM-PCR, produced the libraries for TCR beta. The two initial PCR rounds, roughly 9 cycles each, used TRBV1-TRBV30 forward and C-beta reverse primers. TCRdb re-called the multiplex PCR reads with MiXCR, one entry per CDR3 protein. This sample has almost 200,000 distinct CDR3 sequences, with 65% found just once. In its sample, this clonotype was seen once. Its antigen remains unidentified. For blood RNA, unsorted whole blood served as the source, and germline DNA was extracted too. None of the patients had received treatment, and all had chronic HBV infection.

The receptor was isolated from a woman in her sixties with primary liver carcinoma and hepatitis B virus infection. This chain joins TRBV6-6 and TRBJ2-7; 9 nucleotides agree with TRBD1. Sample: peripheral blood. CDR3 sequence: CASSGQGRLARVYEQYF. CDR3 DNA sequence: TGTGCCAGCAGCGGACAGGGGCGGCTAGCGAGAGTCTACGAGCAGTACTTC.